One and the same sample provided the 24 T cell receptor beta chains below, sequenced in a study of blood T cell repertoires in COVID-19. Assay: immunoSEQ multiplex PCR; the TCRdb copy retains only in-frame clones and omits some. The sample carries 120,000 or so clones, about nine tenths recorded once. The sequenced material came from peripheral blood. These receptors came from a human donor in a cohort sampled during active COVID-19.

The CDR3 region is CASSETISATDTQYF. As DNA, the CDR3 is TGCGCCAGCAGTGAGACTATTAGCGCTACAGATACGCAGTATTTT. The V gene is TRBV10-1, the J gene TRBJ2-3, with D tentatively TRBD2 (5 bases). CDR1 WNHNN and CDR2 SYGVQD come from the germline V gene (reference sequence). V lost 2 bases and J lost 3, with 12 bases in between. The length of the CDR3 is 15 residues.

The chain couples TRBV19 to TRBJ1-5, with 7 bases fitting TRBD1. The ends lost 7 bases at V and 4 bases at J; junction bases unmatched: 10. Germline CDR1 and CDR2: LNHDA and SQIVND (reference sequence). There are 15 residues in the CDR3. CDR3 DNA: TGTGCCAGTAAAACAGGACAGGCGACGAATCAGCCCCAGCATTTT. This gives the protein CASKTGQATNQPQHF.

The J gene is TRBJ2-3, the V gene TRBV11-3, with 10 positions matching TRBD1. This CDR3 region has 14 residues. The V segment lost 5 bases and the J segment 6 bases; nucleotides outside the gene matches: 5. Germline V gives CDR1 SGHNT, CDR2 YENEEA. The CDR3 loop is CASSPGTGEDTQYF. The CDR3 DNA reads as TGTGCCAGCAGCCCCGGGACAGGGGAGGATACGCAGTATTTT. The full variable domain, with the rest looked up from reference TRBV11-3 and TRBJ2-3, is EAGVVQSPRYKIIEKKQPVAFWCNPISGHNTLYWYLQNLGQGPELLIRYENEEAVDDSQLPKDRFSAERLKGVDSTLKIQPAELGDSAVYLCASSPGTGEDTQYFGPGTRLTVL.

The chain joins TRBV6-5 to TRBJ1-5; the match to TRBD1 covers 7 bases. Germline loops: CDR1 MNHEY, CDR2 SVGAGI. V was pared by 4 bases and J by 7 bases, with 10 bases of the junction left unmatched. The CDR3 is 15 residues long. The CDR3 spells CASSSDRRGDQPQHF. DNA for the CDR3: TGTGCCAGCAGTTCCGATCGCAGGGGGGACCAGCCCCAGCATTTT.

The chain links TRBV5-1 to TRBJ2-2; 10 bases are shared with TRBD1. There are 17 residues in the CDR3. V shed 4 bases, J shed 5 bases, and the junction held 11 bases outside the gene matches. The V gene's germline CDR1 is SGHRS and CDR2 YFSETQ. The DNA of the CDR3 is TGCGCCAGCAGCGTTACCGGGACAGGGGATGGGACCGGGGAGCTGTTTTTT. This encodes CASSVTGTGDGTGELFF. Full variable domain (remainder filled in from reference TRBV5-1 and TRBJ2-2): KAGVTQTPRYLIKTRGQQVTLSCSPISGHRSVSWYQQTPGQGLQFLFEYFSETQRNKGNFPGRFSGRQFSNSRSEMNVSTLELGDSALYLCASSVTGTGDGTGELFFGEGSRLTVL.

The chain has TRBV5-4 and TRBJ2-3, with TRBD2 matching 9 bases. V shed 0 bases, J shed 2 bases, and the junction held 10 bases outside the gene matches. CDR3 length: 18 residues. Germline CDR1 SGHNT, CDR2 YYREEE (reference sequence). The CDR3 nucleotides are TGTGCCAGCAGCTTGGTACCCGGCGCGGGAGGGGCCACAGATACGCAGTATTTT. Protein product: CASSLVPGAGGATDTQYF.

The gene calls are TRBV7-9 and TRBJ2-1, with D perhaps TRBD2 (5 bases). Trimming pared 5 bases from V and 9 bases from J, leaving 8 bases between. The CDR3 is 11 residues long. Germline CDR1 is SEHNR and CDR2 is FQNEAQ (reference sequence). The CDR3 region is CASSPEGEQFF. The CDR3 nucleotides are TGTGCCAGCAGCCCCGAGGGTGAGCAGTTCTTC.

V and J are TRBV18 and TRBJ1-1; TRBD1 matches 9 bases. V trimming: 3 bases; J trimming: 5 bases; junction bases outside the gene matches: 7. The CDR3 has 15 amino acids. The germline gives CDR1 KGHSH, CDR2 LQKENI. CDR3 in DNA: TGTGCCAGCTCACCTTACGGGACAGGGAGGACTGAAGCTTTCTTT. As protein: CASSPYGTGRTEAFF.

The rearrangement uses TRBV3-1 (or the pseudogene TRBV3-2) and TRBJ2-2; D call uncertain. Germline values: CDR1 LGHDT, CDR2 YNNKEL (reference sequence). Trimming took off 1 base at V and 1 base at J, with 4 bases between the two ends. The CDR3 sequence is 14 residues long. The CDR3 DNA reads as TGTGCCAGCAGCCAAGCGAGGAACACCGGGGAGCTGTTTTTT. Its protein product is CASSQARNTGELFF.

The DNA for the CDR3 is TGTGCCAGCAGCTGGGGACTAGCGGGAGGCGCACAGTACTTC. Protein product: CASSWGLAGGAQYF. V gene TRBV3-1 (or the pseudogene TRBV3-2) combines with J gene TRBJ2-7, with 15 bases lining up with TRBD2. V lost 5 bases to trimming and J lost 10 bases; unmatched junction nucleotides: 6. CDR3 length: 14 residues. Germline V gene data show CDR1 as LGHDT and CDR2 as YNNKEL (reference sequence).

V is TRBV24-1 and J is TRBJ2-1; TRBD1 matches at 10 bases. Trimming at V came to 7 bases and at J to 3 bases, leaving 8 bases not matched to a gene. Germline-derived CDR1 and CDR2 are KGHDR and SFDVKD. This CDR3 comprises 16 residues. The CDR3 reads CATRRGGTGDYNEQFF. In DNA, the CDR3 is TGTGCCACCAGGAGAGGGGGGACAGGGGACTACAATGAGCAGTTCTTC.

DNA for the CDR3: TGTGCCAGCAGGCGAAGTTCTTTCAGGGATGGCTACACCTTC. It yields the protein CASRRSSFRDGYTF. The rearrangement joins TRBV6-8 to TRBJ1-2; maybe TRBD1 (5 bases). V was clipped by 6 bases and J by 6 bases, with 17 bases between them. The CDR3 spans 14 residues. CDR1 MNHGY and CDR2 SAAAGT come from the germline V gene.

The rearrangement links TRBV2 to TRBJ2-3; no clear D. Germline CDR1 SNHLY, CDR2 FYNNEI. V dropped 4 bases and J dropped 1 base, with 3 bases sitting between them. This CDR3 is built from 12 residues. CDR3 nucleotide sequence: TGTGCCAGCAGTGCGGGCACAGATACGCAGTATTTT. Its protein product is CASSAGTDTQYF.

The chain couples TRBV24-1 to TRBJ2-7, with D possibly being TRBD2 (5 bases). CDR3 size: 11 residues. Germline lookup yields CDR1 KGHDR and CDR2 SFDVKD. Trimming pared 6 bases from V and 4 bases from J, leaving 6 bases between. In nucleotides, the CDR3 is TGTGCCACCAGTCGCGGGTACGAGCAGTACTTC. The encoded protein is CATSRGYEQYF.

The V and J genes are TRBV11-3 and TRBJ1-1; 8 bases are shared with TRBD1. Trimming took 4 bases from V and 7 from J; bases not matched to a gene: 2. The CDR3 sequence is 12 residues long. Germline CDR1 is SGHNT and CDR2 is YENEEA. The CDR3 coding sequence is TGTGCCAGCAGCTATGGACAGGGTGAAGCTTTCTTT. Its protein is CASSYGQGEAFF.

The genes are TRBV5-1 and TRBJ2-3; 8 nucleotides match TRBD2. From germline, CDR1 is SGHRS and CDR2 YFSETQ. There are 16 residues in the CDR3. V lost 1 base to trimming and J lost 6 bases; unmatched junction nucleotides: 10. CDR3 region: CASSLPGSGRGDTQYF. CDR3 bases: TGCGCCAGCAGCTTGCCGGGGAGCGGGAGAGGGGATACGCAGTATTTT.

The chain links TRBV5-1 to TRBJ2-1; D is undetermined. Germline CDR1 SGHRS, CDR2 YFSETQ. The CDR3 totals 14 residues. Trimming pared 7 bases from V and 4 bases from J, leaving 15 bases between. The CDR3 DNA follows: TGCGCCAGCGAGACCGGGTCCCTTTACAATGAGCAGTTCTTC. Its translation is CASETGSLYNEQFF.

V gene TRBV24-1 combines with J gene TRBJ2-2; weak D call: TRBD1 (6 bases). Trimming took off 7 bases at V and 0 bases at J, with 8 bases between the two ends. In germline, CDR1 is KGHDR, CDR2 SFDVKD. The CDR3 loop spans 14 amino acids. The CDR3, as DNA: TGTGCCACCAGGGGACAAGCGAACACCGGGGAGCTGTTTTTT. Residues: CATRGQANTGELFF.

The chain links TRBV3-1 (or the pseudogene TRBV3-2) to TRBJ1-5, with TRBD1 matching 9 bases. The CDR3 is made up of 13 amino acids. The germline V gene has CDR1 LGHDT and CDR2 YNNKEL (reference sequence). The V and J ends lost 5 bases and 4 bases, in that order; junction bases with no gene match: 0. CDR3 sequence: CASSGQGNQPQHF. For the CDR3, the DNA is TGTGCCAGCAGCGGACAGGGGAATCAGCCCCAGCATTTT.

The rearrangement links TRBV7-2 to TRBJ1-1; unclear D gene. CDR1 and CDR2 (germline): SGHTA, FQGNSA. The CDR3 sequence is 13 residues long. V was cut by 1 base and J by 5 bases, with 8 bases left in between. CDR3 loop: CASSLGGRTEAFF. CDR3 in DNA: TGTGCCAGCAGCTTAGGAGGGAGGACTGAAGCTTTCTTT.

This clone was observed a handful of times. This sequence joins TRBV20-1 and TRBJ2-1; 7 bases agree with TRBD1. The V gene end was trimmed by 3 bases and the J gene end by 7 bases; junction bases not matched to a gene: 12. The germline V gene encodes CDR1 DFQATT and CDR2 SNEGSKA (reference sequence). CDR3 length: 15 amino acids. The CDR3 DNA sequence: TGCAGTGCTAGTCGCGAACCGGGACAGCTGAATGAGCAGTTCTTC. Its translation: CSASREPGQLNEQFF.

The chain is built from TRBV24-1 and TRBJ1-6; D is perhaps TRBD1 (6 bases). The germline V gene has CDR1 KGHDR and CDR2 SFDVKD. The CDR3 is made up of 15 amino acids. V lost 5 bases and J lost 6, with 13 bases in between. The CDR3 DNA follows: TGTGCCACCAGTGCCCGGACAGCTTTTAATTCACCCCTCCACTTT. Residues: CATSARTAFNSPLHF.

This sequence joins TRBV4-1 and TRBJ2-5; D perhaps matches TRBD1 (6 bases). V dropped 1 base and J dropped 2 bases, with 14 bases sitting between them. Germline assignment: CDR1 MGHRA and CDR2 YSYEKL. This CDR3 is 16 amino acids long. The CDR3 loop is CASSQGQGLGQETQYF. The DNA for the CDR3 is TGCGCCAGCAGCCAAGGCCAGGGGTTAGGTCAAGAGACCCAGTACTTC.

The chain recombines TRBV7-9 with TRBJ2-1, with 8 nucleotides matching TRBD1. The germline gives CDR1 SEHNR, CDR2 FQNEAQ (reference sequence). The CDR3 sequence is 15 residues long. Losses at the gene ends were 4 bases for V and 0 bases for J; bases not matched to a gene: 2. The CDR3 sequence is CASSSGGISYNEQFF. In DNA, the CDR3 is TGTGCCAGCAGCTCAGGGGGCATCTCCTACAATGAGCAGTTCTTC.